The text below deals with one TCR beta chain. Its antigen is currently unknown. This sample is part of a study of post-analysis software for immune sequencing data. Whole-study context: There were relapsing-remitting, secondary progressive and progressive-relapsing multiple sclerosis among the disease courses included.

Study-wide points: TRBV5-6, TRBV5-1 and TRBV20-1 were among roughly 5 TRBV segments more frequent in patients than controls. Under F measure analysis, samples from one preparation batch co-clustered strongly. Significantly lower normalized Chao1 diversity was found in patients with multiple sclerosis relative to controls.

Incorporated into the TCR beta cDNA libraries were unique molecular identifiers, which served to reduce PCR and sequencing biases. T cells numbering about 0.95 to 11 million gave rise to roughly 0.5 million cDNA molecules. TCRdb reprocessed the PCR reads with MiXCR, giving one entry per CDR3 protein. The sample consists of about 460,000 distinct CDR3 sequences, around 40% of them appearing once. This CDR3 is built from 14 residues. The germline CDR1 and CDR2 sequences are SQVTM and ANQGSEA. Trimming removed 5 bases from V and 2 bases from J, with 16 bases in between. The sample consisted of blood. The clonotype originates from a girl aged 10 to 17 with multiple sclerosis. The rearrangement uses TRBV29-1 and TRBJ2-7; perhaps D is TRBD1 or TRBD2 (5 bases each). CDR3 DNA sequence: TGCAGCGTTAGGATCGGGGACGGACCCTACGAGCAGTACTTC. This translates into CSVRIGDGPYEQYF.